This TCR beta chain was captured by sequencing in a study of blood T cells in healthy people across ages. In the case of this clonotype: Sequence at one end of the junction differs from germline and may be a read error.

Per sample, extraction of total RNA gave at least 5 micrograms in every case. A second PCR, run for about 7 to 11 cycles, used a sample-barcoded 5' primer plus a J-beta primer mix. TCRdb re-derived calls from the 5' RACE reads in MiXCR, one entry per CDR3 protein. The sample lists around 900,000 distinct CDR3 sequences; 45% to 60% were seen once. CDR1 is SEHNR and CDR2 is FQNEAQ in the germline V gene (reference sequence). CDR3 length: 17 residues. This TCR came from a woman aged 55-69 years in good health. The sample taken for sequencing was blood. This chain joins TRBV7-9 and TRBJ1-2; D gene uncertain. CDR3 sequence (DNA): TGTGCCAGCAGCTTAGCGTTCATTCGTGAAGCTAACTATAGCTACACCTTC. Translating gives CASSLAFIREANYSYTF.